These 15 T cell receptor beta chains came from one sample sequenced in a study of shared clonotypes between healthy human individuals (dated by TCRdb to 2019 to 2021). Library method: the immunoSEQ multiplex PCR assay. The table comes from immuneACCESS by way of TCRdb, which keeps in-frame sequences with V and J called. Part of the clones is missing from these tables; in studies checked, under half for an unresolved V gene and the rest for unknown reasons. The sample table shows about 1 million clones, and approximately 68% are seen once. The ten biggest clones cover about 1.5% of the sample. Sequencing was performed on memory CD4+ T cells sorted from blood. The sample's cell subset or site label, in plain terms: CD45RA-negative fraction. These TCRs come from a man between 18 and 29 years old in good health.

The genes are TRBV6-6 and TRBJ1-1; D uncertain. This CDR3 is built from 14 residues. The germline V and J ends were trimmed by 5 bases and 5 bases, with 15 bases remaining between them. The V gene's germline CDR1 is MNHNY and CDR2 SVGAGI (reference sequence). CDR3 DNA sequence: TGTGCCAGCAGTCCATTAGGTGGAGGGACTGAAGCTTTCTTT. Translation: CASSPLGGGTEAFF.

This clone was detected only once. The chain links TRBV28 to TRBJ1-2; D remains unclear. V shed 10 bases and J shed 7 bases, with 16 bases lying between them. The CDR3 has 12 residues. Germline lookup yields CDR1 MDHEN and CDR2 SYDVKM. As DNA, the CDR3 is TGTGCCATCCACCCCCCTGAAGGTGGCTACACCTTC. Its translation: CAIHPPEGGYTF.

CDR3 residues: CASGLSRGLTDTQYF. The CDR3 DNA follows: TGTGCTAGTGGTTTGAGTAGGGGGCTCACAGATACGCAGTATTTT. The chain employs TRBV12-5 and TRBJ2-3, with TRBD1 identical over 7 bases. CDR1 LGHNT and CDR2 FRNRAP come from the germline V gene. V shed 2 bases, J shed 2 bases, and the junction held 4 bases outside the gene matches. This CDR3 contains 15 residues.

This clone showed up many times. This chain connects TRBV9 to TRBJ1-3; D remains ambiguous. The CDR3 length is 14 residues. Trimming stripped 3 bases from V and 1 base from J, with 8 bases between. Germline values: CDR1 SGDLS, CDR2 YYNGEE. CDR3 residues: CASSGLSSGNTIYF. The CDR3 DNA sequence: TGTGCCAGCAGCGGGTTATCATCTGGAAACACCATATATTTT.

This clone has more than one count but fewer than ten. The V and J genes are TRBV2 and TRBJ2-2, with D possibly called TRBD1 or TRBD2 (5 bases each). The germline V gene has CDR1 SNHLY and CDR2 FYNNEI. Trimming pared 8 bases from V and 1 base from J, leaving 17 bases between. CDR3 length: 16 amino acids. The CDR3 here is CASFGGPGKNTGELFF. CDR3 coding DNA: TGTGCCAGCTTTGGCGGGCCAGGGAAGAACACCGGGGAGCTGTTTTTT.

The chain is built from TRBV6-1 and TRBJ2-1, with D possibly matching TRBD2 (5 bases). Germline-derived CDR1 and CDR2 are MNHNS and SASEGT. Deletions cut 2 bases from V and 0 bases from J, with 8 bases between. The CDR3 length is 15 residues. The CDR3 reads CASSEYGSSYNEQFF. The CDR3 nucleotides read TGTGCCAGCAGTGAATATGGGAGCTCCTACAATGAGCAGTTCTTC.

This chain connects TRBV28 to TRBJ2-5; possible D gene TRBD2, 6 bases. This CDR3 is 14 amino acids long. Trimming shortened V by 5 bases and J by 4 bases, and 14 bases separated the two germline ends. Germline CDR1 is MDHEN and CDR2 is SYDVKM. The CDR3 nucleotides read TGTGCCAGCAGTCCCGCGGGGTCCCTAGAGACCCAGTACTTC. This encodes CASSPAGSLETQYF.

This clone was seen a handful of times. This chain links TRBV9 with TRBJ2-3; the D gene is possibly TRBD2 (6 bases). The germline gives CDR1 SGDLS, CDR2 YYNGEE. Trimming stripped 4 bases from V and 1 base from J, with 16 bases between. The CDR3 is 16 residues long. The CDR3 loop is CASSPDRTTRTDTQYF. CDR3 in DNA: TGTGCCAGCAGCCCCGACCGGACTACCCGCACAGATACGCAGTATTTT.

On this clone: Other DNA sequences within the sample encode an identical CDR3. The chain has TRBV11-2 and TRBJ2-1; D is uncertain. Germline V gives CDR1 SGHAT, CDR2 FQNNGV. The CDR3 has 12 amino acids. Trimming took off 1 base at V and 9 bases at J, with 7 bases between the two ends. Here the CDR3 reads CASSLGVGEQFF. The CDR3 DNA sequence: TGTGCCAGCAGCTTAGGAGTCGGTGAGCAGTTCTTC.

V gene TRBV25-1 combines with J gene TRBJ1-6; D unresolved. The CDR3 is made up of 12 amino acids. Germline-derived CDR1 and CDR2 are MGHDK and SYGVNS. V was cut by 8 bases and J by 8 bases, with 10 bases left in between. In nucleotides, the CDR3 is TGTGCCAGCGGAAGGGTTGATTCACCCCTCCACTTT. It specifies CASGRVDSPLHF. Full variable domain (outside the CDR3, taken from reference TRBV25-1 and TRBJ1-6): EADIYQTPRYLVIGTGKKITLECSQTMGHDKMYWYQQDPGMELHLIHYSYGVNSTEKGDLSSESTVSRIRTEHFPLTLESARPSHTSQYLCASGRVDSPLHFGNGTRLTVT.

Only one count was recorded for this clone. A far larger clone is off by one base, so a read error is likely. This chain links TRBV7-8 with TRBJ2-7; D gene ambiguous. Trimming removed 5 bases from V and 5 bases from J, with 7 bases in between. The CDR3 has 11 amino acids. Germline CDR1 SGHVS, CDR2 FQNEAQ. This CDR3 is CASSPLNEQYF. CDR3 DNA sequence: TGTGCCAGCAGCCCCCTGAACGAGCAGTACTTC.

Only a few counts were recorded for this clone. The chain joins TRBV19 to TRBJ2-1, with D tentatively TRBD1 (6 bases). Per germline, CDR1 LNHDA and CDR2 SQIVND (reference sequence). The CDR3 has 15 residues. The V gene lost 3 bases and the J gene lost 6 bases, with 15 bases spanning the gap. CDR3 DNA: TGTGCCAGTAGTATTTCGCGACAGGTGAGCAATGAGCAGTTCTTC. Its translation is CASSISRQVSNEQFF.

The rearrangement joins TRBV7-2 to TRBJ2-5, with 10 positions matching TRBD2. The V segment lost 5 bases and the J segment 2 bases; nucleotides outside the gene matches: 8. The germline V gene encodes CDR1 SGHTA and CDR2 FQGNSA. The CDR3 has 16 residues. The CDR3: CASSKRTSGFQETQYF. The CDR3 DNA follows: TGTGCCAGCAGCAAGAGGACTAGCGGATTTCAAGAGACCCAGTACTTC.

CDR3 sequence reads: CATTAPAEQYF. The CDR3 DNA follows: TGCGCCACCACCGCGCCGGCCGAGCAGTACTTC. This rearrangement joins TRBV10-1 to TRBJ2-7; D is uncertain. The CDR3 is 11 amino acids. The V gene's germline CDR1 is WNHNN and CDR2 SYGVQD (reference sequence). The germline V and J ends were trimmed by 10 bases and 6 bases, with 13 bases remaining between them.

This clone came up a few times. This chain connects TRBV5-1 to TRBJ1-6; weak D call: TRBD1 (5 bases). The CDR3 contains 15 residues. Deletions cut 3 bases from V and 6 bases from J, with 13 bases between. CDR1 is SGHRS, CDR2 YFSETQ, per germline. The DNA for the CDR3 is TGCGCCAGCAGCTCAACCGGGGCCGTTAATTCACCCCTCCACTTT. It is translated as CASSSTGAVNSPLHF.